This is a list of T cell receptor beta chains from one sample in a study of blood T cell repertoires in COVID-19. The table came from immunoSEQ multiplex PCR; TCRdb's copy has only in-frame clones and leaves some out. The sample has about 80,000 clones, 85% seen once. The sample taken for sequencing was peripheral blood. The receptors here all came from a man aged 50-59 years with COVID-19, enrolled during active disease. The CDR3 runs from the conserved cysteine through the conserved F or W. The D gene is left open where the match is weak. Not all rows give a size; the values are once, few, many and, for expanded clones, a class.

V gene	clone size	D gene	J gene	CDR3 DNA	CDR3 protein
TRBV4-1	NA	NA	TRBJ1-1	TGCGCCAGCAGCCAAAGCAGGCGGCAGGGGAACACTGAAGCTTTCTTT	CASSQSRRQGNTEAFF
TRBV5-6	NA	TRBD1	TRBJ1-5	TGTGCCAGCAGCTCGAATACAGGGGGCGGTCAGCCCCAGCATTTT	CASSSNTGGGQPQHF
TRBV6-5	NA	TRBD2	TRBJ2-7	TGTGCCAGCAGTCCTCTAGCGGGCCCAATCTACGAGCAGTACTTC	CASSPLAGPIYEQYF
TRBV28	NA	NA	TRBJ1-5	TGTGCCAGCAGTTTGACAGCGAATCAGCCCCAGCATTTT	CASSLTANQPQHF
TRBV27	once	TRBD1	TRBJ2-5	TGTGCCAGCAGGCCACAGGGGTACCAAGAGACCCAGTACTTC	CASRPQGYQETQYF
TRBV3-1/TRBV3-2	NA	NA	TRBJ2-7	TGTGCCAGCAGCCGACCGGGATCCTACGAGCAGTACTTC	CASSRPGSYEQYF
TRBV30	NA	TRBD1	TRBJ1-5	TGTGCCTGGAGTGCTGACAGGGGATCGGGCAATCAGCCCCAGCATTTT	CAWSADRGSGNQPQHF
TRBV6-5	NA	NA	TRBJ1-2	TGTGCCAGCAGTTACTCGTTCCCAGGGGTTTATGGCTACACCTTC	CASSYSFPGVYGYTF
TRBV4-1	NA	NA	TRBJ1-1	TGCGCCAGTAATACAGGGAACACTGAAGCTTTCTTT	CASNTGNTEAFF
TRBV6-5	once	NA	TRBJ2-2	TGTGCCAGCAGATTAGACAGGAACACCGGGGAGCTGTTTTTT	CASRLDRNTGELFF
TRBV10-3	NA	NA	TRBJ1-5	TGTGCCATCAGTGAACCAGACACCGAGCCCCAGCATTTT	CAISEPDTEPQHF
TRBV6-5	once	TRBD2	TRBJ2-5	TGTGCCAGCAGAGGTAGCGGGAGGCAAGAGACCCAGTACTTC	CASRGSGRQETQYF
TRBV5-4	NA	NA	TRBJ1-1	TGTGCCAGCAGGGCCGGAGGGACTGCCTTTAACACTGAAGCTTTCTTT	CASRAGGTAFNTEAFF
TRBV6-4	once	TRBD1	TRBJ1-6	TGTGCCAGCTCGGACAGGGATAATTCACCCCTCCACTTT	CASSDRDNSPLHF
TRBV19	NA	NA	TRBJ2-5	TGTGCCAGTACCTCAGGGTCCTCCCAGACCCAGTACTTC	CASTSGSSQTQYF
TRBV6-5	NA	NA	TRBJ1-1	TGTGCCAGCAGTTACTCGTATTCCGGGGTCTACACTGAAGCTTTCTTT	CASSYSYSGVYTEAFF
TRBV9	NA	NA	TRBJ2-5	TGTGCCAGCAGCGTAGGTCTGGGTAGGGGTAAAGAGACCCAGTACTTC	CASSVGLGRGKETQYF
TRBV4-2	NA	TRBD2	TRBJ2-7	TGTGCCAGCAGCCAAGATACCAGCGGGAACGACTACGAGCAGTACTTC	CASSQDTSGNDYEQYF
TRBV29-1	NA	TRBD2	TRBJ2-1	TGCAGCGTTGAAGGGCTAGCGGGTAGAAATGAGCAGTTCTTC	CSVEGLAGRNEQFF
TRBV4-2	NA	NA	TRBJ1-2	TGTGCCAGCAGCCAAGATAGTCGAAGAGGCTACACCTTC	CASSQDSRRGYTF
TRBV9	NA	NA	TRBJ2-7	TGTGCCAGCAGCGTAGTGGCCGGGTCCTACGAGCAGTACTTC	CASSVVAGSYEQYF
TRBV28	NA	NA	TRBJ1-2	TGTGCCAGCAGTTTAGTTCCCCCACCGGACTATGGCTACACCTTC	CASSLVPPPDYGYTF
TRBV2	few	NA	TRBJ2-1	TGTGCCAGCAGTGAGGACATTGAACAGTTCTTC	CASSEDIEQFF
TRBV5-1	NA	TRBD1	TRBJ1-1	TGCGCCAGCAGCTTGGCCCTGGGACAGGAGGGCACTGAAGCTTTCTTT	CASSLALGQEGTEAFF
TRBV20-1	NA	NA	TRBJ2-7	TGCAGTGCTAGAGACAACTACGAGCAGTACTTC	CSARDNYEQYF
TRBV3-1/TRBV3-2	NA	TRBD1	TRBJ1-2	TGTGCCAGCACCGGGACAGGGGCTGGCTACACCTTC	CASTGTGAGYTF
TRBV6-6	NA	TRBD2	TRBJ2-2	TGTGCCAGCACCCCTACGGGGGGAGCCGGGGAGCTGTTTTTT	CASTPTGGAGELFF
TRBV7-3	NA	TRBD2	TRBJ2-1	TGTGCCAGCAGTCAAGGACACGGGGGGATCGATGAGCAGTTCTTC	CASSQGHGGIDEQFF
TRBV11-2	NA	TRBD2	TRBJ2-3	TGTGCCAGCAGCTTAGATTCTAGCGGGGTACCGCAGTATTTT	CASSLDSSGVPQYF
TRBV5-4	few	NA	TRBJ2-1	TGTGCCAGCAGCTTGGGGTCTAGCAATGAGCAGTTCTTC	CASSLGSSNEQFF
TRBV19	NA	NA	TRBJ1-4	TGTGCCAGTAGTACTTTCTCGAGTGAAAAACTGTTTTTT	CASSTFSSEKLFF
TRBV7-2	NA	NA	TRBJ2-3	TGTGCCAGCAGCTCCGGGGGGCCGGGATCCCCCACAGATACGCAGTATTTT	CASSSGGPGSPTDTQYF
TRBV25-1	NA	NA	TRBJ1-2	TGTGCCAGCAGTGAGAACGGGAACTATGGCTACACCTTC	CASSENGNYGYTF
TRBV19	NA	NA	TRBJ1-2	TGTGCCAGTAGTATAGGAGGACAGTACGACTATGGCTACACCTTC	CASSIGGQYDYGYTF
TRBV5-1	NA	NA	TRBJ1-3	TGCGCCAGCAGCTGGGACAACTCTGGAAACACCATATATTTT	CASSWDNSGNTIYF
TRBV10-3	NA	TRBD2	TRBJ2-2	TGTGCCACCCAGGGTACGGGAGGGCCGGTCGGGGAGCTGTTTTTT	CATQGTGGPVGELFF
TRBV20-1	NA	NA	TRBJ2-7	TGCAGTGCTACCCACTACGAGCAGTACTTC	CSATHYEQYF
TRBV7-9	few	NA	TRBJ1-1	TGTGCCAGCAGCCCCCTAGGTAGACTTCTCTCTGAAGCTTTCTTT	CASSPLGRLLSEAFF
TRBV19	NA	TRBD2	TRBJ2-3	TGTGCCAGTAGTATAGAAAGACTAGCGGGAGTCAAAGATACGCAGTATTTT	CASSIERLAGVKDTQYF
TRBV28	NA	NA	TRBJ1-1	TGTGCCAGCAGTCGCCCCCCTGTCGGCACTGAAGCTTTCTTT	CASSRPPVGTEAFF
TRBV28	NA	NA	TRBJ1-5	TGTGCCAGCAGCCTGAAGAGGCGGACAAGCAATCAGCCCCAGCATTTT	CASSLKRRTSNQPQHF
TRBV7-9	once	NA	TRBJ2-3	TGTGCCAGCAGCTTTCGAGCGGCCAGCACAGATACGCAGTATTTT	CASSFRAASTDTQYF
TRBV6-1	once	TRBD1	TRBJ2-4	TGTGCCAGCAGTGAACCTAGGACAGGGTTGGCCAAAAACATTCAGTACTTC	CASSEPRTGLAKNIQYF
TRBV28	NA	TRBD2	TRBJ2-2	TGTGCCAGCAAGGCGGGAGGGAACACCGGGGAGCTGTTTTTT	CASKAGGNTGELFF
TRBV6-5	NA	NA	TRBJ1-3	TGTGCCAGCAGTTACTCGATTCTGAGCTCTGGAAACACCATATATTTT	CASSYSILSSGNTIYF
TRBV23-1	NA	TRBD1	TRBJ2-7	TGCGCCAGCAGTCCGAGGGACAGGGGGTTCGAGCAGTACTTC	CASSPRDRGFEQYF